A selection of T cell receptor beta chains follows, all from one sample in a study of T cell responses to AZD1222 COVID-19 vaccine. Sequencing was performed with immunoSEQ multiplex PCR; in TCRdb, only in-frame clones are kept and a portion is missing. The profile shows about 150,000 clones, roughly 90% of them singletons. Source: peripheral blood, taken on day 0 of AZD1222 vaccination. The receptors stem from an adult in good health. CDR3s include the opening cysteine and the closing phenylalanine or tryptophan. D genes are given only for firm matches. For some rows the clone size is stated as once, few or many, or as a class when expanded; others skip it.

TGTGCCAGCAGCCCTGGACCGGGACAGGGGAACACTGAAGCTTTCTTT CASSPGPGQGNTEAFF TRBV11-3 TRBD1 16 TRBJ1-1 -
TGTGCCAGCAGCTTCAGTAGCGGGGGCGCGAACACCGGGGAGCTGTTTTTT CASSFSSGGANTGELFF TRBV11-3 TRBD2 17 TRBJ2-2 -
TGCGCCAGCAGCGCGGGGAGTGCAACTAATGAAAAACTGTTTTTT CASSAGSATNEKLFF TRBV5-1 - 15 TRBJ1-4 once
TGTGCCAGCAGGTTGGTACAGGGGAATTCACCCCTCCACTTT CASRLVQGNSPLHF TRBV6-6 TRBD1 14 TRBJ1-6 -
TGTGCCAGCAGCGCAGGTACGCGGGTTTCTACTGAAGCTTTCTTT CASSAGTRVSTEAFF TRBV11-3 - 15 TRBJ1-1 -
TGTGCCAGCAGGACCCGGTGGACAGGGGGGAATCAGCCCCAGCATTTT CASRTRWTGGNQPQHF TRBV28 TRBD1 16 TRBJ1-5 few
TGTGCCAGTAGTATTGCCCAGGGTATCTTCACCTTC CASSIAQGIFTF TRBV19 - 12 TRBJ1-2 -
TGTGCCAGCTCACCACCGGGGCGCGGAAACACCATATATTTT CASSPPGRGNTIYF TRBV18 - 14 TRBJ1-3 -
TGTGCCAGCAGCGGAGGGGCCCGGGACGAGCAGTACTTC CASSGGARDEQYF TRBV7-9 - 13 TRBJ2-7 -
TGTGCCAGCAGAAAAACAGGGGGCACTGAAGCTTTCTTT CASRKTGGTEAFF TRBV6-5 TRBD1 13 TRBJ1-1 -
TGTGCCAGCAGTCCTCGGACGCGAGAAAGCAATCAGCCCCAGCATTTT CASSPRTRESNQPQHF TRBV2 - 16 TRBJ1-5 -
TGTGCCACCAGCAGAGATCGAGTAAACACTGAAGCTTTCTTT CATSRDRVNTEAFF TRBV15 - 14 TRBJ1-1 -
TGTGCCAGCAGCGAAGGACAGGGCGTTTCTAATGAAAAACTGTTTTTT CASSEGQGVSNEKLFF TRBV2 TRBD1 16 TRBJ1-4 -
TGCAGCGTTGTGACGGAGGGCCCGTCCGGTGAAGCTTTCTTT CSVVTEGPSGEAFF TRBV29-1 - 14 TRBJ1-1 -
TGTGCCAGCTCACCCGGGCAGGTGGGTCTTTCTGGAGGCTACACCTTC CASSPGQVGLSGGYTF TRBV18 - 16 TRBJ1-2 -
TGTGCCAGCAGCGGGGACAGGGGGCTGCCTTCCTCCTACGAGCAGTACTTC CASSGDRGLPSSYEQYF TRBV21-1 - 17 TRBJ2-7 -
TGTGCCTGGAGTGTACCGTGGCAGGGGGGGAGGAACACCGGGGAGCTGTTTTTT CAWSVPWQGGRNTGELFF TRBV30 - 18 TRBJ2-2 -
TGTGCCAGCAGCCTCAGCGGGACCTCGATGGAGGGTGGCTACACCTTC CASSLSGTSMEGGYTF TRBV4-2 - 16 TRBJ1-2 -
TGTGCCAGCAGCCAGGGACAGGGGGCCGGGGAGCTGTTTTTT CASSQGQGAGELFF TRBV3-1/TRBV3-2 TRBD1 14 TRBJ2-2 once
TGTGCCAGCAGGGGTATTCCGGGGGTTCCAGGCGGAAACACCATATATTTT CASRGIPGVPGGNTIYF TRBV27 - 17 TRBJ1-3 -
TGCGCCAGCAGCTTATATAGCAATCAGCCCCAGCATTTT CASSLYSNQPQHF TRBV5-1 - 13 TRBJ1-5 -
TGTGCCAGCAGTCCCCTCGGTGGGGGGAGCTCTGGAAACACCATATATTTT CASSPLGGGSSGNTIYF TRBV6-6 - 17 TRBJ1-3 -
TGTGCCAGCTCACCAGGACTAGCGGCCTCCTACAATGAGCAGTTCTTC CASSPGLAASYNEQFF TRBV18 TRBD2 16 TRBJ2-1 -
TGTGCCAGCAGCGTAGCGGTGCAGGGGGCCACTGAAGCTTTCTTT CASSVAVQGATEAFF TRBV9 TRBD1 15 TRBJ1-1 -
TGTGCCAGCAGCTTAAGTAAAGCAGGACTGACAGATACGCAGTATTTT CASSLSKAGLTDTQYF TRBV13 - 16 TRBJ2-3 -
TGTGCCAGCAGCCAGCTGACAGGGAGTAATTCACCCCTCCACTTT CASSQLTGSNSPLHF TRBV3-1/TRBV3-2 TRBD1 15 TRBJ1-6 -
TGTGCCAGCAGAAACACAGGGGTCCCCTTTGGCTACACCTTC CASRNTGVPFGYTF TRBV9 TRBD1 14 TRBJ1-2 -
TGTGCCAGCAGCTTAACTAGAGAGGAAAAACTGTTTTTT CASSLTREEKLFF TRBV5-4 - 13 TRBJ1-4 once
TGTGCCATCAGTGAGTCGGCTAGCGGGAGCCTCAACAATGAGCAGTTCTTC CAISESASGSLNNEQFF TRBV10-3 TRBD2 17 TRBJ2-1 once
TGCGCCAGCAATGGCAATGAGCAGTTCTTC CASNGNEQFF TRBV5-1 - 10 TRBJ2-1 -
TGTGCCAGCAGTTCCCTGTCTAGCGGGGCCCTGATCTCGCAGTATTTT CASSSLSSGALISQYF TRBV28 TRBD2 16 TRBJ2-3 -
TGTGCCAGCAGCTACCAGAGAACTAACTATGGCTACACCTTC CASSYQRTNYGYTF TRBV7-8 - 14 TRBJ1-2 few
TGTGCCTGGAGTCCCACAGGGACCATCAATCAGCCCCAGCATTTT CAWSPTGTINQPQHF TRBV30 - 15 TRBJ1-5 -